This section outlines one TCR beta chain sequence together with its context. Its cognate antigen is unknown. This entry is derived from a study of cytomegalovirus exposure and HLA in healthy donors. It was with 60 Vbeta and 13 Jbeta primers that the PCR ran. Some clones are missing from TCRdb's copy, which holds only in-frame ones; the method was immunoSEQ multiplex PCR. The top ten hold under 2.5% of the sample, which has fewer than 200,000 clones, about 75% seen once. Broader study findings: Later analysis found that TCR beta chains associated with HLA were more clonally expanded than other, equally common chains. Fewer than 200 TCR beta chains were listed as cytomegalovirus-associated.

The V and J ends lost 6 bases and 4 bases, in that order; junction bases with no gene match: 8. Germline assignment: CDR1 ENHRY and CDR2 SYGVKD. The CDR3 runs to 15 residues. Input material: PBMCs. This sequence originates from a female donor in good health and CMV-seronegative. The chain recombines TRBV10-3 with TRBJ2-7; 11 nucleotides line up with TRBD2. The CDR3 region is CAISPLAGEGYEQYF. The CDR3 DNA reads TGTGCCATCAGCCCACTAGCGGGAGAAGGGTACGAGCAGTACTTC.